This entry lists 13 T cell receptor beta chains sequenced from one sample in a study of technical replicates of blood from a few donors. Libraries were prepared by immunoSEQ multiplex PCR; TCRdb keeps only in-frame clonotypes and omits some of them. Of approximately 80,000 clones in the sample, 91% were seen once. Sequencing input: T cells isolated from PBMCs. These receptors came from a human donor in good health.

The V call is TRBV4-2, the J call TRBJ2-7; D may be TRBD2 (6 bases). V was cut by 1 base and J by 4 bases, with 8 bases left in between. This CDR3 has 13 residues. Germline CDR1 reads LGHNA; CDR2 reads YNFKEQ. The CDR3 loop is CASSQGRAYEQYF. The CDR3 region has the DNA TGTGCCAGCAGCCAAGGGAGGGCATACGAGCAGTACTTC.

The chain links TRBV7-9 to TRBJ1-2, with D perhaps TRBD1 (6 bases). V shed 7 bases and J shed 4 bases, with 13 bases lying between them. The CDR3 is 13 amino acids. The V gene's germline CDR1 is SEHNR and CDR2 FQNEAQ (reference sequence). The CDR3 coding sequence is TGTGCCAGCAACGAACAGACAGGCTATGGCTACACCTTC. The encoded protein is CASNEQTGYGYTF.

The chain links TRBV6-1 to TRBJ2-5, with TRBD1 as a possible D gene (6 bases). There are 14 residues in the CDR3. Trimming shortened V by 5 bases and J by 3 bases, and 13 bases separated the two germline ends. The V gene's germline CDR1 is MNHNS and CDR2 SASEGT. The CDR3 nucleotides are TGTGCCAGCAGTTTTCAGGGGCAGGAAGAGACCCAGTACTTC. It translates to CASSFQGQEETQYF.

The chain is built from TRBV5-1 and TRBJ2-3; 9 bases agree with TRBD2. V trimming: 2 bases; J trimming: 5 bases; junction bases outside the gene matches: 6. CDR3 length equals 15 residues. The germline gives CDR1 SGHRS, CDR2 YFSETQ. CDR3 sequence (DNA): TGCGCCAGCAGCTTTCGCGGGGGGGCCGGAGATACGCAGTATTTT. Amino acids: CASSFRGGAGDTQYF. The full variable domain, completed using reference TRBV5-1 and TRBJ2-3, is KAGVTQTPRYLIKTRGQQVTLSCSPISGHRSVSWYQQTPGQGLQFLFEYFSETQRNKGNFPGRFSGRQFSNSRSEMNVSTLELGDSALYLCASSFRGGAGDTQYFGPGTRLTVL.

The chain has TRBV27 and TRBJ2-2, with 8 bases fitting TRBD1. The germline CDR1 and CDR2 sequences are MNHEY and SMNVEV (reference sequence). The CDR3 spans 14 residues. With 6 bases clipped from V and 4 bases from J, the junction kept 4 bases outside the gene matches. DNA of the CDR3: TGTGCCAGCAGACGAACAGGGGGCACCGGGGAGCTGTTTTTT. It codes for CASRRTGGTGELFF.

The chain employs TRBV9 and TRBJ1-2; tentative D call: TRBD1 (5 bases). V lost 5 bases and J lost 8, with 19 bases in between. Germline CDR1 reads SGDLS; CDR2 reads YYNGEE. The CDR3 contains 14 residues. CDR3 residues: CASSGRGRVYGYTF. The CDR3 DNA sequence: TGTGCCAGCAGTGGCCGTGGCAGGGTGTACGGCTACACCTTC. Drawing the rest from reference TRBV9 and TRBJ1-2, the complete variable domain is DSGVTQTPKHLITATGQRVTLRCSPRSGDLSVYWYQQSLDQGLQFLIQYYNGEERAKGNILERFSAQQFPDLHSELNLSSLELGDSALYFCASSGRGRVYGYTFGSGTRLTVV.

CDR3 amino acids: CATSRASGRARPLYNEQFF. The DNA for the CDR3 is TGTGCCACCAGCAGGGCTAGCGGGAGGGCCCGCCCCCTATACAATGAGCAGTTCTTC. The chain links TRBV15 to TRBJ2-1; 12 bases agree with TRBD2. Per the germline V gene, CDR1 is LNHNV and CDR2 is YYDKDF (reference sequence). After removal of 3 bases from V and 4 bases from J, the junction contained 13 bases not matched to a gene. This CDR3 has 19 amino acids.

This clone was seen only once. This sequence joins TRBV19 and TRBJ2-1; D is possibly TRBD2 (6 bases). V was pared by 6 bases and J by 4 bases, with 16 bases between. Germline assignment: CDR1 LNHDA and CDR2 SQIVND (reference sequence). This CDR3 comprises 15 residues. The CDR3 sequence: CASSSGASGYNEQFF. DNA for the CDR3: TGTGCCAGTAGCAGCGGAGCGAGCGGGTACAATGAGCAGTTCTTC.

The V call is TRBV25-1, the J call TRBJ2-7; 7 bases match TRBD1. V lost 1 base to trimming and J lost 4 bases; unmatched junction nucleotides: 16. The CDR3 is 18 amino acids. Germline loops: CDR1 MGHDK, CDR2 SYGVNS. The CDR3 DNA sequence: TGTGCCAGCAGTGAATCTCCCCCGACAGGGCAGGGGCCTTACGAGCAGTACTTC. This encodes CASSESPPTGQGPYEQYF.

V gene TRBV6-5 combines with J gene TRBJ2-7; possible D gene TRBD1, 6 bases. Trimming removed 6 bases from V and 6 bases from J, with 15 bases in between. The CDR3 spans 13 residues. Germline CDR1 reads MNHEY; CDR2 reads SVGAGI. For the CDR3, the DNA is TGTGCCAGCAGCAACAGGGTACCGGGCGAGCAGTACTTC. Protein: CASSNRVPGEQYF.

This chain connects TRBV6-5 to TRBJ1-1, with D hard to call. Germline V lookup: CDR1 MNHEY, CDR2 SVGAGI. The CDR3 consists of 14 residues. V was clipped by 6 bases and J by 1 base, with 12 bases between them. The DNA of the CDR3 is TGTGCCAGCAGCACCGCCGTCAGGAACACTGAAGCTTTCTTT. Protein sequence: CASSTAVRNTEAFF.

This chain connects TRBV6-4 to TRBJ1-5; D might be TRBD1 (6 bases). In germline, CDR1 is MRHNA, CDR2 SNTAGT. The CDR3 runs 13 residues. Trimming stripped 3 bases from V and 4 bases from J, with 7 bases between. Here the CDR3 DNA reads TGTGCCAGCAGTGAAACAGGGAATCAGCCCCAGCATTTT. Its translation is CASSETGNQPQHF.

This clone was seen only once. This chain joins TRBV7-6 and TRBJ2-7; 7 bases map to TRBD1. The CDR3 has 12 amino acids. The J segment lost 3 bases and the V segment lost 6 bases, leaving 2 bases of the junction unmatched. Germline-derived CDR1 and CDR2 are SGHVS and FNYEAQ. The CDR3 coding sequence is TGTGCCAGCAGTGGGGACAGCTACGAGCAGTACTTC. Amino acid sequence: CASSGDSYEQYF.